This TCR beta chain emerged from a study of PD-L1 blockade in urothelial cancer. Background on the study: It was in about 2014 that patients started atezolizumab at 1,200 mg intravenously every 3 weeks. Study patients had been treated with 0 to 3 previous chemotherapy regimens.

The method was immunoSEQ multiplex PCR; TCRdb's version includes in-frame clones alone and lacks a portion of them. Of tens of thousands of clones in the sample, 86% are singletons; the top ten hold roughly a quarter. Documented time point: peripheral blood 6 weeks after treatment start. Patient disease was locally advanced or metastatic urothelial carcinoma. Note on this clone: Its antigen is not identified.

Study-level points and caveats: Clones that were tumor-associated expanded more in the blood of durable-benefit patients at 3 weeks.

The TCR comes from a man in his sixties with urothelial cancer. Material: PBMCs, obtained around atezolizumab (anti-PD-L1) treatment.

CDR3 bases: TGTGCTAGTGGCCTTAGCAGACTAGCGGGGGTTAGCTCCTACAATGAGCAGTTCTTC. It encodes CASGLSRLAGVSSYNEQFF. The rearrangement joins TRBV12-5 to TRBJ2-1; 12 positions agree with TRBD2. The length of the CDR3 is 19 residues. Germline CDR1 is LGHNT and CDR2 is FRNRAP. The junction had 12 bases not matched to a gene; V was cut back by 6 bases and J by 0 bases.